The rows below give T cell receptor beta chains drawn from one sample of a study of blood T cell repertoires in COVID-19. Sequencing used immunoSEQ multiplex PCR; TCRdb keeps in-frame clones, though not all of them. Of over 55,000 clones detected, 87% appear once; the ten largest clones hold 22%. The sample consisted of peripheral blood. The receptors come from a woman older than 75 with COVID-19, enrolled during active disease. CDR3s include the opening cysteine and the closing phenylalanine or tryptophan. A D gene is named only where the DNA matches it firmly. Expanded clones are given a class, and other clones once, few, many or no size at all.

size,J,D,V,DNA,CDR3
.,TRBJ2-5,.,TRBV14,TGTGCCAGCAGCCTAAGGGGTGTGGAGACCCAGTACTTC,CASSLRGVETQYF
once,TRBJ1-2,TRBD1,TRBV9,TGTGCCAGCAGCGCACCACAGGGACAGGGGAGTTCTGGCTACACCTTC,CASSAPQGQGSSGYTF
.,TRBJ1-6,.,TRBV27,TGTGCCAGCAGTTTCACCGGGAATTCACCCCTCCACTTT,CASSFTGNSPLHF
.,TRBJ2-1,TRBD1,TRBV19,TGTGCCAGTAGTACCAGGGGGTGGGTTAATGAGCAGTTCTTC,CASSTRGWVNEQFF
.,TRBJ2-1,TRBD1,TRBV11-2,TGTGCCAGCAGCTTACCAAGGTTGGGGACAGGGATTCATGAGCAGTTCTTC,CASSLPRLGTGIHEQFF
.,TRBJ1-4,.,TRBV3-1/TRBV3-2,TGTGCCAGCAGCTCCCGAGGAGGGGTCGAAAAACTGTTTTTT,CASSSRGGVEKLFF
.,TRBJ1-1,.,TRBV6-5,TGTGCCAGCAGCAAGGACAAAATGAACACTGAAGCTTTCTTT,CASSKDKMNTEAFF
.,TRBJ2-7,TRBD1,TRBV10-3,TGTGCCATCAGTGAGTCAGGGGCAGGGGGCGGCTACGAGCAGTACTTC,CAISESGAGGGYEQYF
.,TRBJ1-1,.,TRBV19,TGTGCCAGTAGAACAGCCACTGAAGCTTTCTTT,CASRTATEAFF
.,TRBJ2-1,.,TRBV30,TGTGCCTGGAGTGAAAACAGGAACAATGAGCAGTTCTTC,CAWSENRNNEQFF
.,TRBJ2-7,TRBD2,TRBV5-6,TGTGCCAGCACTCCGGGAGGACGTCTCGGCGAGCAGTACTTC,CASTPGGRLGEQYF
.,TRBJ2-5,TRBD1,TRBV5-1,TGCGCCAGCAGCAATGCACCGATGGGACAGGGGGAGACCCAGTACTTC,CASSNAPMGQGETQYF
.,TRBJ2-1,TRBD2,TRBV20-1,TGCAGTGCTAGTGTAGCGGGGAGGCAGTTCTTC,CSASVAGRQFF
.,TRBJ2-2,.,TRBV29-1,TGCAGCTTTCGTACCGGGACAATGGCCGGGGAGCTGTTTTTT,CSFRTGTMAGELFF
.,TRBJ1-6,.,TRBV5-6,TGTGCCAGCAGCGGGGGGGATAATTCACCCCTCCACTTT,CASSGGDNSPLHF
few,TRBJ2-2,.,TRBV3-1/TRBV3-2,TGTGCCAGCAGTTTCGGGTCCGGGGAGCTGTTTTTT,CASSFGSGELFF
.,TRBJ1-2,.,TRBV7-9,TGTGCCAGCAGCCCCGGGACATACTATGGCTACACCTTC,CASSPGTYYGYTF
.,TRBJ2-7,.,TRBV19,TGTGCCAGTAGTGTGACAGGCCCCTACGAGCAGTACTTC,CASSVTGPYEQYF
once,TRBJ1-2,.,TRBV7-5,TGTGCCAGAAGCCGGGGGAAGAACTATGGCTACACCTTC,CARSRGKNYGYTF
once,TRBJ1-2,.,TRBV7-2,TGTGCCAGCATTTCAGGACCTTGGGGGCTGGACTATGGCTACACCTTC,CASISGPWGLDYGYTF
.,TRBJ1-2,.,TRBV5-4,TGTGCCAGCAGCTTAGTGGGAGCGGATGGCTACACCTTC,CASSLVGADGYTF
.,TRBJ2-1,TRBD2,TRBV5-4,TGTGCCAGCAGCTTGAGCGGGAGCCCCTACAATGAGCAGTTCTTC,CASSLSGSPYNEQFF
.,TRBJ2-2,TRBD1,TRBV6-6,TGTGCCAGCAGTTTGACAGGGGGGGACACCGGGGAGCTGTTTTTT,CASSLTGGDTGELFF
.,TRBJ1-1,TRBD1,TRBV30,TGTGCCTGGGCGAGGGACAGGCAGGTGACTGAAGCTTTCTTT,CAWARDRQVTEAFF
.,TRBJ2-5,TRBD2,TRBV3-1/TRBV3-2,TGTGCCAGCAGCCCCGCACGCCGACTAGCGGGGGAAGAGACCCAGTACTTC,CASSPARRLAGEETQYF
.,TRBJ1-5,.,TRBV7-8,TGTGCCAGCAGCTCAACCGCACAGGGAGGGTATAGCAATCAGCCCCAGCATTTT,CASSSTAQGGYSNQPQHF
.,TRBJ2-5,TRBD1,TRBV27,TGTGCCAGCAGTTTTTCAGGGGGTCGAGAGACCCAGTACTTC,CASSFSGGRETQYF
few,TRBJ1-1,TRBD1,TRBV7-2,TGTGCCAGCAGCCCTCGACAGGGACGGGGTGGCACTGAAGCTTTCTTT,CASSPRQGRGGTEAFF
.,TRBJ2-7,.,TRBV3-1/TRBV3-2,TGTGCCAGCAGCCAAGTTAGCGATAGCTCCTACGAGCAGTACTTC,CASSQVSDSSYEQYF
.,TRBJ2-7,TRBD1,TRBV3-1/TRBV3-2,TGTGCCAGCAGCCAGGACAGGGTGACCTACGAGCAGTACTTC,CASSQDRVTYEQYF
.,TRBJ2-1,.,TRBV5-1,TGCGCCAGCAGCTTCGGGGGGCTCCCAAATGAGCAGTTCTTC,CASSFGGLPNEQFF
.,TRBJ2-7,.,TRBV6-5,TGTGCCAGCAGTCCCGACACCTTCTACGAGCAGTACTTC,CASSPDTFYEQYF
.,TRBJ1-1,.,TRBV27,TGTGCCAGCAGTTTCTCACAGGGACGCACTGAAGCTTTCTTT,CASSFSQGRTEAFF
.,TRBJ1-2,.,TRBV29-1,TGCAGCGTTGAGATGACAAACTATGGCTACACCTTC,CSVEMTNYGYTF
once,TRBJ2-3,.,TRBV9,TGTGCCAGCAGCGTAGAGGGGGATATAGATACGCAGTATTTT,CASSVEGDIDTQYF
.,TRBJ2-2,TRBD1,TRBV10-2,TGCGCCAGCAGGGGACAGGTGAACACCGGGGAGCTGTTTTTT,CASRGQVNTGELFF
.,TRBJ1-2,.,TRBV2,TGTGCCAGCAGTGAAGCCGTCGGCTACACCTTC,CASSEAVGYTF
.,TRBJ2-5,TRBD2,TRBV19,TGTGCCAGTAGTGAGACCGGGGGGACGTACCAAGAGACCCAGTACTTC,CASSETGGTYQETQYF
.,TRBJ1-6,TRBD1,TRBV18,TGTGCCAGCTCAACGACAGGGGGCGCTTCACCCCTCCACTTT,CASSTTGGASPLHF
.,TRBJ2-3,TRBD2,TRBV10-3,TGTGCCATCAGTGAGACTTTAGCGGGGGGCACAGATACGCAGTATTTT,CAISETLAGGTDTQYF
.,TRBJ2-2,.,TRBV27,TGTGCCAGCAGTTTATTAGGGGTACTCGACACCGGGGAGCTGTTTTTT,CASSLLGVLDTGELFF
.,TRBJ2-7,.,TRBV19,TGTGCCAGTAGCAGCGGGACAGGTAGCGAGCAGTACTTC,CASSSGTGSEQYF
.,TRBJ2-1,.,TRBV20-1,TGCAGTGCTAGTCTGATTGCGGTCAATGAGCAGTTCTTC,CSASLIAVNEQFF
few,TRBJ1-4,.,TRBV27,TGTGCCAGCAGTTTCCGGAGACAGGTCGCTAATGAAAAACTGTTTTTT,CASSFRRQVANEKLFF
.,TRBJ1-5,.,TRBV18,TGTGCCAGCTCACCGGGCACAGGAGCCAATCAGCCCCAGCATTTT,CASSPGTGANQPQHF
.,TRBJ1-1,.,TRBV19,TGTGCCAGTAGTATAAAGACTCTGGGAGGGGCTTTCTTT,CASSIKTLGGAFF
.,TRBJ2-5,TRBD2,TRBV29-1,TGCAGCGTGGGCCGGGCTAGCGGGGCACAAGAGACCCAGTACTTC,CSVGRASGAQETQYF
.,TRBJ1-1,.,TRBV21-1,TGTGCCAGCAGCTGGGGGGTGGTGAACACTGAAGCTTTCTTT,CASSWGVVNTEAFF
.,TRBJ2-1,TRBD1,TRBV28,TGTGCCAGCAGTTTCGACAGGGTTCGGAATGAGCAGTTCTTC,CASSFDRVRNEQFF
.,TRBJ1-1,TRBD1,TRBV19,TGTGCCAGTAGTGACAGGGTGAACACTGAAGCTTTCTTT,CASSDRVNTEAFF